The next 27 T cell receptor beta chains were all read from a single sample in a study of OX40 agonist ivuxolimab in advanced cancers. The protocol was immunoSEQ multiplex PCR, while the TCRdb copy is restricted to in-frame clones and leaves out a portion. The sample contains about 100,000 clones, 70% to 90% of which appear only once. Specimen: CD4+ or CD8+ T cells sorted from blood, collected in a trial of the OX40 agonist ivuxolimab. These receptors came from an adult with an advanced solid tumor such as melanoma, head and neck, liver or kidney cancer.

This clone was picked up one time. CDR3 nucleotides: TGTGCCAGCAGTCTTACCCGTAGCGGGGGGCGCACAGATACGCAGTATTTT. This codes for CASSLTRSGGRTDTQYF. The J gene is TRBJ2-3, the V gene TRBV27, with 10 bases lining up with TRBD2. Germline V gene sequence: CDR1 MNHEY, CDR2 SMNVEV (reference sequence). CDR3 length equals 17 residues. The V and J ends lost 5 bases and 1 base, in that order; junction bases with no gene match: 9.

This clone came up a few times. The chain combines TRBV29-1 with TRBJ1-1; D call uncertain. Per germline, CDR1 SQVTM and CDR2 ANQGSEA. V was clipped by 4 bases and J by 2 bases, with 14 bases between them. The CDR3 consists of 14 residues. CDR3 DNA sequence: TGCAGCGTTGTTAAGGGCTTAAGAAACACTGAAGCTTTCTTT. Translation: CSVVKGLRNTEAFF.

The chain employs TRBV6-6 and TRBJ2-1; TRBD2 agrees at 8 bases. The CDR3 is 14 amino acids. CDR1 MNHNY and CDR2 SVGAGI come from the germline V gene (reference sequence). The V segment lost 7 bases and the J segment 3 bases; nucleotides outside the gene matches: 5. In DNA, the CDR3 is TGTGCCAGCAAAGGGGCGGGAGGCTACAATGAGCAGTTCTTC. It codes for CASKGAGGYNEQFF.

The rearrangement links TRBV6-1 to TRBJ2-3; weak D call: TRBD2 (6 bases). CDR1 and CDR2 (germline): MNHNS, SASEGT. The CDR3 runs 14 residues. V lost 0 bases and J 6 bases, leaving 10 bases between the germline ends. CDR3 region: CASSEAGGWDTQYF. CDR3 DNA: TGTGCCAGCAGTGAAGCGGGGGGATGGGATACGCAGTATTTT.

The rearrangement joins TRBV11-3 to TRBJ2-2; D ambiguous. The germline CDR1 and CDR2 sequences are SGHNT and YENEEA. There are 13 residues in the CDR3. V shed 5 bases and J shed 1 base, with 5 bases lying between them. This chain's CDR3 is CASSKGNTGELFF. CDR3 sequence (DNA): TGTGCCAGCAGCAAAGGGAACACCGGGGAGCTGTTTTTT. Looking up the rest from reference TRBV11-3 and TRBJ2-2 gives the full variable domain: EAGVVQSPRYKIIEKKQPVAFWCNPISGHNTLYWYLQNLGQGPELLIRYENEEAVDDSQLPKDRFSAERLKGVDSTLKIQPAELGDSAVYLCASSKGNTGELFFGEGSRLTVL.

This clone was observed a single time. This sequence joins TRBV7-3 and TRBJ2-7, with D perhaps matching TRBD2 (6 bases). Germline V lookup: CDR1 SGHTA, CDR2 FQGTGA. V was clipped by 5 bases and J by 0 bases, with 8 bases between them. This CDR3 spans 13 amino acids. The CDR3 spells CASSPGVSYEQYF. The CDR3 region has the DNA TGTGCCAGCAGCCCGGGGGTCTCCTACGAGCAGTACTTC.

V gene TRBV5-1 combines with J gene TRBJ2-1; D perhaps matches TRBD1 (7 bases). The germline gives CDR1 SGHRS, CDR2 YFSETQ. The CDR3 runs 18 residues. Trimming took 4 bases from V and 5 from J, leaving 25 bases between them. CDR3 sequence (DNA): TGCGCCAGCAGCCTAAGGCCTGGACAGGCGGGAATACACAATGAGCAGTTCTTC. Its protein is CASSLRPGQAGIHNEQFF.

The V call is TRBV27, the J call TRBJ2-7; 7 bases line up with TRBD1. The CDR3 covers 15 residues. J was trimmed by 0 bases and V by 6 bases; bases with no gene match: 8. Germline lookup yields CDR1 MNHEY and CDR2 SMNVEV (reference sequence). This CDR3 is CASSPRGTASYEQYF. The CDR3 coding sequence is TGTGCCAGCAGCCCAAGAGGGACAGCCTCCTACGAGCAGTACTTC.

The chain links TRBV25-1 to TRBJ1-2; D call uncertain. Per germline, CDR1 MGHDK and CDR2 SYGVNS. The CDR3 is 14 amino acids. V was pared by 0 bases and J by 1 base, with 6 bases between. CDR3 amino acids: CASSEYEVNYGYTF. The DNA for the CDR3 is TGTGCCAGCAGTGAATACGAGGTTAACTATGGCTACACCTTC.

The chain is built from TRBV11-2 and TRBJ2-5; 7 nucleotides agree with TRBD2. There are 15 residues in the CDR3. CDR1 is SGHAT, CDR2 FQNNGV, per germline. With V trimmed by 2 bases and J by 5 bases, 8 bases remained unmatched. The CDR3 loop is CASSLLGLRRETQYF. Written as DNA, the CDR3 is TGTGCCAGCAGCTTATTGGGACTACGGAGGGAGACCCAGTACTTC.

The CDR3 DNA reads as TGTGCCAGCAGCTTAGTTGCGTCCGGTGGAAACACCATATATTTT. It specifies CASSLVASGGNTIYF. This chain connects TRBV7-9 to TRBJ1-3; D remains ambiguous. The CDR3 is 15 amino acids. V shed 1 base and J shed 3 bases, with 10 bases lying between them. Germline CDR1 is SEHNR and CDR2 is FQNEAQ (reference sequence).

This clone occurred a few times. Other DNA sequences from this sample encode an identical CDR3 as well. The chain recombines TRBV9 with TRBJ1-1, with D hard to call. This CDR3 comprises 13 residues. The ends were cut back, 0 bases at V and 1 base at J, with 4 bases in the middle. CDR1 and CDR2 (germline): SGDLS, YYNGEE. For the CDR3, the DNA is TGTGCCAGCAGCGTAGGTCCGAACACTGAAGCTTTCTTT. It codes for CASSVGPNTEAFF. Drawing the rest from reference TRBV9 and TRBJ1-1, the complete variable domain is DSGVTQTPKHLITATGQRVTLRCSPRSGDLSVYWYQQSLDQGLQFLIQYYNGEERAKGNILERFSAQQFPDLHSELNLSSLELGDSALYFCASSVGPNTEAFFGQGTRLTVV.

This sequence joins TRBV6-1 and TRBJ2-2; D perhaps matches TRBD2 (5 bases). Germline values: CDR1 MNHNS, CDR2 SASEGT. The CDR3 runs to 15 residues. V was trimmed by 2 bases and J by 3 bases, leaving 10 bases between them. The DNA for the CDR3 is TGTGCCAGCAGTGAAAGGAGCGGCCACACCGGGGAGCTGTTTTTT. This gives the protein CASSERSGHTGELFF.

The V and J genes are TRBV19 and TRBJ1-3; D is uncertain. The V and J ends lost 3 bases and 3 bases respectively, with 9 bases between them. The CDR3 extends over 14 amino acids. CDR1 is LNHDA and CDR2 is SQIVND in the germline V gene (reference sequence). The CDR3 sequence: CASSIGGIGNTIYF. CDR3 in DNA: TGTGCCAGTAGTATCGGAGGGATTGGAAACACCATATATTTT.

The chain couples TRBV5-1 to TRBJ1-4; D possibly corresponds to TRBD1 (5 bases). Trimming shortened V by 0 bases and J by 8 bases, and 11 bases separated the two germline ends. This CDR3 region has 14 residues. The germline gives CDR1 SGHRS, CDR2 YFSETQ. CDR3 loop: CASSLAGLAEKLFF. CDR3 bases: TGCGCCAGCAGCTTGGCAGGGTTGGCGGAAAAACTGTTTTTT.

The V gene is TRBV11-2, the J gene TRBJ2-5; the match to TRBD2 covers 10 bases. The CDR3 has 17 residues. Germline assignment: CDR1 SGHAT and CDR2 FQNNGV. V gave up 1 base and J gave up 2 bases; unmatched junction bases: 7. The CDR3 DNA reads as TGTGCCAGCAGCTTAGCTCTAGCGGGAGTCAAGCAAGAGACCCAGTACTTC. It translates to CASSLALAGVKQETQYF.

CDR3 amino acids: CASSYEGSKYEQYF. Written as DNA, the CDR3 is TGTGCCAGCAGCTATGAGGGGAGTAAGTACGAGCAGTACTTC. The chain uses TRBV7-2 and TRBJ2-7, with D perhaps TRBD1 or TRBD2 (5 bases each). Germline V gene data show CDR1 as SGHTA and CDR2 as FQGNSA. V gave up 4 bases and J gave up 4 bases, with 14 bases separating them. The CDR3 contains 14 residues.

This rearrangement joins TRBV9 to TRBJ1-3; D may be TRBD1 (6 bases). Germline lookup yields CDR1 SGDLS and CDR2 YYNGEE. Deletions cut 0 bases from V and 2 bases from J, with 9 bases between. The CDR3 contains 15 residues. The CDR3 DNA is TGTGCCAGCAGCGTAGGGGGGGCCGCTGGAAACACCATATATTTT. This encodes CASSVGGAAGNTIYF.

V is TRBV9 and J is TRBJ1-1; no reliable D call. V was pared by 0 bases and J by 1 base, with 4 bases between. This CDR3 spans 13 amino acids. Germline V gives CDR1 SGDLS, CDR2 YYNGEE. The CDR3 spells CASSVEENTEAFF. CDR3 bases: TGTGCCAGCAGCGTAGAGGAGAACACTGAAGCTTTCTTT.

V gene TRBV4-1 combines with J gene TRBJ1-2; D gene uncertain. Germline V gene lookup returns CDR1 MGHRA and CDR2 YSYEKL. V was pared by 8 bases and J by 5 bases, with 24 bases between. The CDR3 is 16 residues long. DNA for the CDR3: TGCGCCAGCGCCCCCAGTTACGCTAAAGATTCTTATGGCTACACCTTC. Translating gives CASAPSYAKDSYGYTF.

This chain links TRBV5-4 with TRBJ2-3; D possibly uses TRBD1 or TRBD2 (5 bases each). V dropped 4 bases and J dropped 1 base, with 10 bases sitting between them. Germline V lookup: CDR1 SGHNT, CDR2 YYREEE (reference sequence). The CDR3 sequence is 14 residues long. The CDR3 here is CASSVGVRTDTQYF. The CDR3 DNA reads TGTGCCAGCAGCGTGGGGGTTCGCACAGATACGCAGTATTTT.

V and J are TRBV14 and TRBJ2-1, with no clear D. CDR1 is SGHDN and CDR2 is FVKESK in the germline V gene. CDR3 length: 15 amino acids. Trimming pared 0 bases from V and 7 bases from J, leaving 13 bases between. DNA for the CDR3: TGTGCCAGCAGCCAAGATGTCGCCCTATCGAATGAGCAGTTCTTC. Its protein is CASSQDVALSNEQFF.

The chain couples TRBV6-1 to TRBJ2-2; 10 bases match TRBD1. Germline CDR1 MNHNS, CDR2 SASEGT. The CDR3 totals 15 residues. V shed 10 bases and J 9 bases; nucleotides not matched to a gene: 14. The CDR3 loop reads CAIKSGTGAPRELFF. CDR3 DNA: TGTGCCATCAAGTCCGGGACAGGGGCCCCGAGGGAGCTGTTTTTT.

The rearrangement links TRBV12-2 to TRBJ1-5; the tabulated D call, TRBD1, remains unverified against the DNA. TRBV12-2 is described as a pseudogene. This CDR3 region has 24 residues. The CDR3 DNA follows: TGTGCAAGTCGCTTAGTCTCCAACCCCCCCCTTACAGGGGACCATCGGAATAGCAATCAGCCCCAGCATTTT. Translation: CASRLVSNPPLTGDHRNSNQPQHF.

This chain connects TRBV2 to TRBJ1-4; D is perhaps TRBD1 (6 bases). Germline CDR1 SNHLY, CDR2 FYNNEI. Trimming pared 3 bases from V and 8 bases from J, leaving 13 bases between. The CDR3 runs to 14 residues. CDR3 coding DNA: TGTGCCAGCAGTGAGGGTAGGGGGGGAGAAAAACTGTTTTTT. Its protein is CASSEGRGGEKLFF.

The rearrangement joins TRBV30 to TRBJ1-1; 9 bases are a match to TRBD1. V gave up 3 bases and J gave up 1 base; unmatched junction bases: 6. CDR1 GTSNPN and CDR2 SVGIG come from the germline V gene (reference sequence). The CDR3 has 15 residues. CDR3 DNA sequence: TGTGCCTGGAGGGGACAGGGAGCCTCGAACACTGAAGCTTTCTTT. Its protein product is CAWRGQGASNTEAFF.

This chain joins TRBV19 and TRBJ1-5; D perhaps matches TRBD1 (5 bases). This CDR3 is 15 amino acids long. V was clipped by 2 bases and J by 0 bases, with 8 bases between them. Germline-derived CDR1 and CDR2 are LNHDA and SQIVND (reference sequence). The CDR3 coding sequence is TGTGCCAGTAGTATACGACAGCTTAGCAATCAGCCCCAGCATTTT. It yields the protein CASSIRQLSNQPQHF.